This passage covers 10 T cell receptor beta chains from one sample sequenced in a study of blood T cell repertoires in COVID-19. Clones were read by immunoSEQ multiplex PCR, and TCRdb kept only the in-frame ones, dropping some. The top ten clones hold less than 4.5% of a sample with roughly 140,000 clones, around 83% of them seen once. The sample consisted of peripheral blood. These receptors were collected from an elderly woman with acute or convalescent COVID-19.

The rearrangement uses TRBV7-8 and TRBJ1-1; D is perhaps TRBD1 (5 bases). Looked up from germline, CDR1 is SGHVS and CDR2 is FQNEAQ. Trimming cost V 10 bases and J 0 bases, with 9 bases left between them. The CDR3 sequence is 12 residues long. This chain's CDR3 is CATSGLNTEAFF. CDR3 bases: TGTGCCACCTCAGGGCTGAACACTGAAGCTTTCTTT.

V is TRBV4-2 and J is TRBJ1-2, with 9 bases fitting TRBD1. The germline V gene encodes CDR1 LGHNA and CDR2 YNFKEQ. CDR3 length: 15 amino acids. The V gene end was trimmed by 1 base and the J gene end by 2 bases; junction bases not matched to a gene: 2. The CDR3 region has the DNA TGTGCCAGCAGCCAAGGGACAGGGGAAAACTATGGCTACACCTTC. The encoded protein is CASSQGTGENYGYTF.

The rearrangement joins TRBV28 to TRBJ1-5; D perhaps matches TRBD1 (5 bases). Trimming shortened V by 0 bases and J by 2 bases, and 8 bases separated the two germline ends. The CDR3 is 15 residues long. Germline loops: CDR1 MDHEN, CDR2 SYDVKM. CDR3 nucleotides: TGTGCCAGCAGTTTATGGGGGGGTGGCAATCAGCCCCAGCATTTT. This sequence encodes CASSLWGGGNQPQHF.

The chain employs TRBV19 and TRBJ2-3, with D perhaps TRBD1 (5 bases). Looked up from germline, CDR1 is LNHDA and CDR2 is SQIVND (reference sequence). V dropped 3 bases and J dropped 4 bases, with 11 bases sitting between them. There are 14 residues in the CDR3. The CDR3 DNA is TGTGCCAGTAGTATTCCAGGGATGGCAGATACGCAGTATTTT. Its protein is CASSIPGMADTQYF.

The rearrangement uses TRBV3-1 (or the pseudogene TRBV3-2) and TRBJ2-5, with 10 bases lining up with TRBD2. The V gene end was trimmed by 7 bases and the J gene end by 3 bases; junction bases not matched to a gene: 8. The CDR3 loop spans 15 amino acids. In germline, CDR1 is LGHDT, CDR2 YNNKEL (reference sequence). The CDR3 nucleotides read TGTGCCAGCAAGCGGAGCGGGGGGGCCGAAGAGACCCAGTACTTC. It is translated as CASKRSGGAEETQYF.

This clone was seen once. The chain carries TRBV9 and TRBJ2-2, with TRBD1 matching over 9 bases. The CDR3 covers 15 residues. J gave up 4 bases and V 4 bases, and 5 bases lay outside the gene matches. The germline gives CDR1 SGDLS, CDR2 YYNGEE. The CDR3 protein is CASSSRTGATGELFF. The CDR3 DNA reads TGTGCCAGCAGCTCCAGGACAGGGGCCACCGGGGAGCTGTTTTTT. Complete variable domain (other parts from reference TRBV9 and TRBJ2-2): DSGVTQTPKHLITATGQRVTLRCSPRSGDLSVYWYQQSLDQGLQFLIQYYNGEERAKGNILERFSAQQFPDLHSELNLSSLELGDSALYFCASSSRTGATGELFFGEGSRLTVL.

This rearrangement joins TRBV19 to TRBJ1-5, with a weak D call TRBD1 (5 bases). CDR1 is LNHDA and CDR2 is SQIVND in the germline V gene (reference sequence). The V and J ends lost 3 bases and 4 bases respectively, with 10 bases between them. This CDR3 comprises 14 residues. CDR3 in amino acids: CASSMARENQPQHF. The CDR3 DNA reads TGTGCCAGTAGTATGGCCAGGGAAAATCAGCCCCAGCATTTT.

The rearrangement links TRBV14 to TRBJ2-7, with D perhaps TRBD2 (7 bases). The CDR3 loop spans 16 amino acids. The V and J ends lost 6 bases and 3 bases respectively, with 21 bases between them. Germline CDR1 is SGHDN and CDR2 is FVKESK. This CDR3 is CASSPLGASGVYEQYF. The DNA for the CDR3 is TGTGCCAGCAGTCCCCTGGGGGCTAGCGGTGTCTACGAGCAGTACTTC. Filled out from reference TRBV14 and TRBJ2-7, the complete variable domain reads EAGVTQFPSHSVIEKGQTVTLRCDPISGHDNLYWYRRVMGKEIKFLLHFVKESKQDESGMPNNRFLAERTGGTYSTLKVQPAELEDSGVYFCASSPLGASGVYEQYFGPGTRLTVT.

This clone was recorded once. This rearrangement joins TRBV27 to TRBJ2-7, with 7 bases that match TRBD1. This CDR3 is 16 amino acids long. Germline-derived CDR1 and CDR2 are MNHEY and SMNVEV (reference sequence). V was clipped by 6 bases and J by 4 bases; unmatched bases: 15. CDR3 amino acids: CASRPQGIRGLYEQYF. The CDR3 DNA reads as TGTGCCAGCAGACCACAGGGGATCAGGGGTCTATACGAGCAGTACTTC.

The rearrangement links TRBV28 to TRBJ1-1, with 11 bases matching TRBD1. The trim removed 4 bases at V and 10 bases at J, leaving 2 bases unmatched. Germline V gene data show CDR1 as MDHEN and CDR2 as SYDVKM. The CDR3 runs to 12 residues. The CDR3 loop reads CASSSDRGRAFF. The CDR3 nucleotides are TGTGCCAGCAGTTCGGACAGGGGGCGAGCTTTCTTT.